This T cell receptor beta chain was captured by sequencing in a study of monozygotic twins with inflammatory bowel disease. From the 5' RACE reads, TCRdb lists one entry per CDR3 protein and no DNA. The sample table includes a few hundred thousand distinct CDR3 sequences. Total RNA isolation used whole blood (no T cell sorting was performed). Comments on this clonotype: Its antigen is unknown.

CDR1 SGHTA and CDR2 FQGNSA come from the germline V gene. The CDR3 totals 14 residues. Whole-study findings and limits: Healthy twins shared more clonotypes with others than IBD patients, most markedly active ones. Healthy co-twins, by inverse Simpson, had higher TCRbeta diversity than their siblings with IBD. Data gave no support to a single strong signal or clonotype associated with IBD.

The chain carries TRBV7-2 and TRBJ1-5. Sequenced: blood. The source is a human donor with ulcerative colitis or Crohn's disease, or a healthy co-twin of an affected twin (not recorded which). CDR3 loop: CASSLAAGPQPQHF.